The following is a T cell receptor beta chain sequence with its context. Its antigen is not known. 60 Vbeta and 13 Jbeta primers were used in PCR. As originally analysed: In a later analysis, around 11 million of 65 million to 80 million unique beta chains occurred in at least two donors. The assay was immunoSEQ multiplex PCR, and TCRdb's table has in-frame clones only and misses some. D and trimming come from the DNA, and the V and J calls and clone size come from that table. Of about 120,000 clones listed, under 80% are singletons. The data are from a study of cytomegalovirus exposure and HLA in healthy donors. Study-level results: The sole available immune exposure information was CMV serostatus.

This receptor was obtained from a man aged 55 to 70 in good health and CMV-seropositive. Sample: PBMCs.

CDR3 in DNA: TGTGCCAGCAGTTTTACTAGCGGGGGGCATCAGGGGCAGTTCTTC. Amino acid sequence: CASSFTSGGHQGQFF. V and J are TRBV6-1 and TRBJ2-1, with 12 bases fitting TRBD2. The length of the CDR3 is 15 residues. Unmatched junction bases numbered 11, after V lost 5 bases and J lost 12 bases. CDR1 and CDR2 from the germline V gene are MNHNS and SASEGT.